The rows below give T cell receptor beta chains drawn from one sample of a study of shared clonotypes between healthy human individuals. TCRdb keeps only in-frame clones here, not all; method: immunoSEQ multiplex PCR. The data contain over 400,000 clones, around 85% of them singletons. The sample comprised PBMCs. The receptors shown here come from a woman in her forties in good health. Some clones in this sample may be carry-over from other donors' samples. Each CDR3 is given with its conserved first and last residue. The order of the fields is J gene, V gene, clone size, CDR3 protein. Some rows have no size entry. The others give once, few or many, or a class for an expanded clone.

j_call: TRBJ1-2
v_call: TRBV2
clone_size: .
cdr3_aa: CASGQGGTNYGYTF

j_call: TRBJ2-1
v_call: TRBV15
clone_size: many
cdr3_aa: CATSRGGTSLPNEQFF

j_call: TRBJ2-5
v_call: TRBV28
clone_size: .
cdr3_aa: CASSTDRGLGETQYF

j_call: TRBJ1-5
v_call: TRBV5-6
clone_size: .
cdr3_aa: CASSAGQGIPQPQHF

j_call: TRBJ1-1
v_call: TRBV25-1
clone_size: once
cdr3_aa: CASSEGQVYRTEAFF

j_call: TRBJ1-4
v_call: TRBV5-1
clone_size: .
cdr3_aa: CASSPGRDGPNEKLFF

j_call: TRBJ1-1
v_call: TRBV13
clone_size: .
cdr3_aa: CASSPTGTPTEAFF

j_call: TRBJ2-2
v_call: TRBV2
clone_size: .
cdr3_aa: CASIGWRTGELFF

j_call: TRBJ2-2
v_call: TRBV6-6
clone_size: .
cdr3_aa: CASSYIGVGTGELFF

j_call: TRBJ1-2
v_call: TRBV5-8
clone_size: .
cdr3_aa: CASSLGQGPYGYTF

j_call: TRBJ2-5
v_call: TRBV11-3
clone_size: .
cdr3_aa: CASSLSFRDGKETQYF

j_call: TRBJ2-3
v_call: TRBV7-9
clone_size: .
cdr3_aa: CASSHRGNTDTQYF

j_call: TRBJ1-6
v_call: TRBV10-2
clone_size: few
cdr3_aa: CASSESPSWGSSPLHF

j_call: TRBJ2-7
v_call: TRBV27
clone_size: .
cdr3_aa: CASSSGSGGAYEQYF

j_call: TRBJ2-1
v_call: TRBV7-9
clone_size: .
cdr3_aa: CASSFLGQGIGEQFF

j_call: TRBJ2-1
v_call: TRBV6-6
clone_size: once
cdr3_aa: CASSYPGDYNEQFF

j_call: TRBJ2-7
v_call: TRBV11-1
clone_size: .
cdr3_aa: CASSLAGRGYGDYEQYF

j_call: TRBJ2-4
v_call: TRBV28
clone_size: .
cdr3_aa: CASSYSGQTKNIQYF

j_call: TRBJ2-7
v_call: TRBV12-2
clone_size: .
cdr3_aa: CASRPGLEGYEQYF

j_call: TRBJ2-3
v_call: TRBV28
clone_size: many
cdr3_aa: CASSLLAGAVSDTQYF

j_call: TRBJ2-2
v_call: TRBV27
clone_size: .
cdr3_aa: CASSFYGLRGSTGELFF

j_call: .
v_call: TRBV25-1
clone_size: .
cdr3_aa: CASSNWGSYEQYF

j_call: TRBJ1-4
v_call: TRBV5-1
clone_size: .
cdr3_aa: CASSSQGSLEKLFF

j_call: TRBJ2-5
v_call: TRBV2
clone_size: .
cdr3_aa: CASQGQGILSETQYF

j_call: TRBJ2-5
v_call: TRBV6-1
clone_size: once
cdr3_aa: CASKAGGAGTQYF

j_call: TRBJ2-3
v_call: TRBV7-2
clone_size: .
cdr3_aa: CASRLQGDTQYF

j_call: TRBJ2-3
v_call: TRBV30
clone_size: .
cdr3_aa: CAWSVQVVGVGTDTQYF

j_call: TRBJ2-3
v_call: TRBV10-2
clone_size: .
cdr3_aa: CASSEQLFTDTQYF

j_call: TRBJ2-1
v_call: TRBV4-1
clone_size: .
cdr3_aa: CASSHSTGTGNNEQFF

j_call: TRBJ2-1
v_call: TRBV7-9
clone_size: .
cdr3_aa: CASSLDGSSYNEQFF

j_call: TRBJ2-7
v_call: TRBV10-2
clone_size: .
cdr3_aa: CASSESAGLAGAGEQYF

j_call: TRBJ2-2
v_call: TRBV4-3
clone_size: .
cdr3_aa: CASSQGQVPNTGELFF

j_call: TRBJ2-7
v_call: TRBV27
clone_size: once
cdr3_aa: CASGTSEIYEQYF

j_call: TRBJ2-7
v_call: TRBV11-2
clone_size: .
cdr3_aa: CASSLFPPSASYEQYF

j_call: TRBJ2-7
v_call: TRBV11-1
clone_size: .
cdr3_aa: CASSLDLVSAEQYF

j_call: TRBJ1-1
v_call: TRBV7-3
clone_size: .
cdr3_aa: CASSLAGAATEAFF

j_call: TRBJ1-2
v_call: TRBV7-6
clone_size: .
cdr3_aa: CASSPRTGNYGYTF

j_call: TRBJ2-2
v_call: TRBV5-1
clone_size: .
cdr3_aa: CASSPGPQAGELFF

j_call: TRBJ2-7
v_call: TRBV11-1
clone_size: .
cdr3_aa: CASSLPGTSYEQYF

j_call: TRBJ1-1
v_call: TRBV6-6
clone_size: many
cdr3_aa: CASSSGQGFYTEAFF

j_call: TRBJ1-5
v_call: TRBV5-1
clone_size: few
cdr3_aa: CASSLTGVQPQHF

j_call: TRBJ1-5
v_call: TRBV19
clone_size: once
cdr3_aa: CASSPGTGGRNQPQHF

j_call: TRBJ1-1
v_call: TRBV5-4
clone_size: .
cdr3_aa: CASRAMNTEAFF

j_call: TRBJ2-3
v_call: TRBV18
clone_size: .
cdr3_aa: CASRTGLAGVDTQYF

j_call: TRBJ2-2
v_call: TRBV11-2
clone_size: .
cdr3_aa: CASSPIAGRTTGELFF

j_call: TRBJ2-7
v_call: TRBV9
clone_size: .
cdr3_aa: CASSPLAGTYEQYF

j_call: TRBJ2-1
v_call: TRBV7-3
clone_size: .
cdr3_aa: CASSPSTSGNEQFF

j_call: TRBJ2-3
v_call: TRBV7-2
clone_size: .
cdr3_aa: CASSLGVTTDTQYF

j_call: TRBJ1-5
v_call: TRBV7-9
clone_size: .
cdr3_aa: CASSSMGSQPQHF

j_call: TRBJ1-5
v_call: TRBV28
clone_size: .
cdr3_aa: CASLGGPNQPQHF

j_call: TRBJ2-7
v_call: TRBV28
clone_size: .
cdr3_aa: CASSLVGQGYEQYF

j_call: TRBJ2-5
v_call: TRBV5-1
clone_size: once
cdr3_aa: CASSLEASGISGTQYF

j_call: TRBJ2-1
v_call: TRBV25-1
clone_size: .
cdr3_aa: CASSEKYNEQFF